The clone carrying this T cell receptor beta chain was observed once. Antigen: not known. Generated by immunoSEQ multiplex PCR, the TCRdb table keeps only in-frame clones and is missing some. The sample shows under 50,000 clones, 70% to 90% of them seen only once. This entry is derived from a study of T cell responses to AZD1222 COVID-19 vaccine. Study-level findings and limits: Seropositivity was recorded at baseline in only 6 or 7 AZD1222 recipients.

The CDR3 totals 14 residues. The V gene lost 5 bases and the J gene lost 1 base, with 11 bases spanning the gap. Germline loops: CDR1 MDHEN, CDR2 SYDVKM. The sample in question was peripheral blood, obtained 28 days after the second AZD1222 dose. The TCR sequence derives from an adult who received the AZD1222 COVID-19 vaccine. The J gene is TRBJ1-1, the V gene TRBV28; weak D call: TRBD1 (5 bases). CDR3 sequence (DNA): TGTGCCAGCAGTACTCTGGGGGGGAACACTGAAGCTTTCTTT. Protein product: CASSTLGGNTEAFF.